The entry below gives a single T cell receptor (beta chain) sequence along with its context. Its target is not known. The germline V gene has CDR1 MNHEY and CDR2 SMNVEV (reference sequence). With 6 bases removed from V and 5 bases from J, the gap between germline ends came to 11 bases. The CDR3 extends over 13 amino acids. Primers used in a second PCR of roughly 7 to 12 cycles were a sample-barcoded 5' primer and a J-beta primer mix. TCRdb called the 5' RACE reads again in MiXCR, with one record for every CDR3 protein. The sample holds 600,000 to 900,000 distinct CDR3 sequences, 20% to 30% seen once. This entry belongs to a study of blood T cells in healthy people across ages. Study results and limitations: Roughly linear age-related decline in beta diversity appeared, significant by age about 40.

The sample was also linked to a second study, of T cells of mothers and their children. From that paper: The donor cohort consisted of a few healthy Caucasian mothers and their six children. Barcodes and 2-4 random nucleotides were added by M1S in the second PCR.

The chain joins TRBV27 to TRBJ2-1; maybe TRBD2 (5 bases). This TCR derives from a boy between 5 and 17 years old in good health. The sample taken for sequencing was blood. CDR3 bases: TGTGCCAGCAGGGCTAGCCGAGACAATGAGCAGTTCTTC. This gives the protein CASRASRDNEQFF.